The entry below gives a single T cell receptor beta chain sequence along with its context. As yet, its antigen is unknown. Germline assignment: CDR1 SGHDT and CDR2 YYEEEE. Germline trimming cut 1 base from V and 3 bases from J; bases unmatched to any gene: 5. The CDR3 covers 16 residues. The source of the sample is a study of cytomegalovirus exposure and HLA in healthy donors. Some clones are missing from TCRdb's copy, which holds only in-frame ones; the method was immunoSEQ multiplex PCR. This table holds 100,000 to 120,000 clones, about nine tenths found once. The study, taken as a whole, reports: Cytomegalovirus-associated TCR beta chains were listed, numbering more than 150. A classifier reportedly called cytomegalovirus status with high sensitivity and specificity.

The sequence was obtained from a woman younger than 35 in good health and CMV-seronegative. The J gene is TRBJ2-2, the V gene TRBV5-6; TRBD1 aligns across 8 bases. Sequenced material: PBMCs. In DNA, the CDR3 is TGTGCCAGCAGCTTGTGGCAGGGGGCGGACACCGGGGAGCTGTTTTTT. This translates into CASSLWQGADTGELFF. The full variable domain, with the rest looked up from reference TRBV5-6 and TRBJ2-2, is DAGVTQSPTHLIKTRGQQVTLRCSPKSGHDTVSWYQQALGQGPQFIFQYYEEEERQRGNFPDRFSGHQFPNYSSELNVNALLLGDSALYLCASSLWQGADTGELFFGEGSRLTVL.